The TCR beta chain under discussion was sequenced for a study of cytomegalovirus exposure and HLA in healthy donors. The PCR had 60 Vbeta and 13 Jbeta primers. Assay used: immunoSEQ multiplex PCR; TCRdb lists only in-frame clones, some missing. Found here are under 150,000 clones, about 81% of them singletons; the top ten hold under 7%. The CDR3 is 14 amino acids. Germline assignment: CDR1 MDHEN and CDR2 SYDVKM. V shed 6 bases and J shed 4 bases, with 13 bases lying between them. The chain joins TRBV28 to TRBJ2-1, with a tentative D call TRBD2 (6 bases). The specimen sequenced was PBMCs. The receptor comes from a woman between 40 and 50 years old in good health and CMV-seropositive. The CDR3 loop is CASSRGGVYNEQFF. The CDR3 DNA follows: TGTGCCAGCAGCCGCGGAGGGGTATACAATGAGCAGTTCTTC.